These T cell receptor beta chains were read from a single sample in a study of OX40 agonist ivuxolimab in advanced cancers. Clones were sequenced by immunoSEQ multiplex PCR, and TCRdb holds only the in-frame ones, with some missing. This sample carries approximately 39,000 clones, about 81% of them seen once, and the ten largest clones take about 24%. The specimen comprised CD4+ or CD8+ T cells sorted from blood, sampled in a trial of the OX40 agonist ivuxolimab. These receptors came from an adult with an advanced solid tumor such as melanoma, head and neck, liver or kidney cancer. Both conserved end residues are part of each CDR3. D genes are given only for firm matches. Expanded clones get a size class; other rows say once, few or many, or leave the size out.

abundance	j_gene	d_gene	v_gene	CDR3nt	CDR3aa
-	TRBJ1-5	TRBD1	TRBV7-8	TGTGCCAGCAGCGGGGACAGTACAATTCAGCCCCAGCATTTT	CASSGDSTIQPQHF
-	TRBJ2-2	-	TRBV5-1	TGCGCCAGCAGCTATTCCGACTGGACGAACACCGGGGAGCTGTTTTTT	CASSYSDWTNTGELFF
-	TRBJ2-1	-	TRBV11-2	TGTGCCAGCAGCTTAAGGGGTGAGCAGTTCTTC	CASSLRGEQFF
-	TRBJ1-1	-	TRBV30	TGTGCCTGGAGGTTTAACACTGAAGCTTTCTTT	CAWRFNTEAFF
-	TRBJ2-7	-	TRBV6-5	TGTGCCAGCAGTTACCAATCCGGGAGAGCCTACGAGCAGTACTTC	CASSYQSGRAYEQYF
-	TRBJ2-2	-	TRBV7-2	TGTGCCAGCAGCTTACGGGGGCCTACGAACACCGGGGAGCTGTTTTTT	CASSLRGPTNTGELFF
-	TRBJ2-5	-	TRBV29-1	TGCAGCGTCTCGCTCCGCGAGACCCAGTACTTC	CSVSLRETQYF
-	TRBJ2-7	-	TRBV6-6	TGTGCCAGCAGTTATGAGGCGGGGCCAACCTACGAGCAGTACTTC	CASSYEAGPTYEQYF
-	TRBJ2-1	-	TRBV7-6	TGTGCCAGCAGCCAGCTCCGAGGGGCCGACAATGAGCAGTTCTTC	CASSQLRGADNEQFF
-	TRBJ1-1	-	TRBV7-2	TGTGCCAGCAGCTTAAAGGAGGGGACTGAAGCTTTCTTT	CASSLKEGTEAFF
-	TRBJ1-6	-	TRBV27	TGTGCCAGCAGTTTACTTTCTGGGGCGCGCGATTCACCCCTCCACTTT	CASSLLSGARDSPLHF
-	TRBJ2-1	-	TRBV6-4	TGTGCCAGCAGTGATGATCCCAGCTCCTACAATGAGCAGTTCTTC	CASSDDPSSYNEQFF
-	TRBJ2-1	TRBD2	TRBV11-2	TGTGCCAGCAGCCCACGACTAGCAGCCAACAATGAGCAGTTCTTC	CASSPRLAANNEQFF
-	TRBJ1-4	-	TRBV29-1	TGCAGCGTCGCGTGGGGTGCAACTAATGAAAAACTGTTTTTT	CSVAWGATNEKLFF
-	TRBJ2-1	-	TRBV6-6	TGTGCCAGCAGTTATGGCAGTTCCTACAATGAGCAGTTCTTC	CASSYGSSYNEQFF
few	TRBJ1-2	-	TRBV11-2	TGTGCCAGCAGCTCCCCTATTGGGACCGGCTATGGCTACACCTTC	CASSSPIGTGYGYTF
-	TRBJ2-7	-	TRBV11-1	TGTGCCAGCAGCCCTCGTCGGGGGGCATCCTACGAGCAGTACTTC	CASSPRRGASYEQYF
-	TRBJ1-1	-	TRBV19	TGTGCCAGTAGTATCCGGCAGGGGAACACTGAAGCTTTCTTT	CASSIRQGNTEAFF
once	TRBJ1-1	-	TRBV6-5	TGTGCCAGCAGTTACCGCAGGGTGGGCCCCGAAGCTTTCTTT	CASSYRRVGPEAFF
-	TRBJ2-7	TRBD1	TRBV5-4	TGTGCCAGCAGTTGGGACAGGGCCTACGAGCAGTACTTC	CASSWDRAYEQYF
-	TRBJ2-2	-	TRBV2	TGTGCCAGCAATTCGGGTGCCGGGGAGCTGTTTTTT	CASNSGAGELFF
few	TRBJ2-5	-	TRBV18	TGTGCCAGCTCACCAAGAACGGCGCAAGAGACCCAGTACTTC	CASSPRTAQETQYF
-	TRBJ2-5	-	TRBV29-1	TGCAGCGTTGAATCAGGGTTAGAGACCCAGTACTTC	CSVESGLETQYF
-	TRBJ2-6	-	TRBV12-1	-	CASSFGGGSLGANVLTF
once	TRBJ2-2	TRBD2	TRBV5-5	TGTGCCAGCAGATCTAGCGGGGCGAACACCGGGGAGCTGTTTTTT	CASRSSGANTGELFF
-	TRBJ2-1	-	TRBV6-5	TGTGCCACCCTGATGGGGGGATCCTACAATGAGCAGTTCTTC	CATLMGGSYNEQFF
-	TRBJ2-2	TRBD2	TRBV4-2	TGTGCCAGCAGCCAAGAACTAGCGGGGGTTGGGACCGGGGAGCTGTTTTTT	CASSQELAGVGTGELFF
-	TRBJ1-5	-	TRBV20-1	TGCAGTGCTAGCGCGGAAACCCAGCATTTT	CSASAETQHF
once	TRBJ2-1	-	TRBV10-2	TGCGCCAGCAGCGGGACGAACAGGGCCTACAATGAGCAGTTCTTC	CASSGTNRAYNEQFF
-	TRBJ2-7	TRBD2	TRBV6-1	TGTGCCACGGGACTAGCGGGGGTATACTCCTACGAGCAGTACTTC	CATGLAGVYSYEQYF
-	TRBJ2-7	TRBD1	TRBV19	TGTGCCAGTAAGTTGGCTGTAGTAGGACAGGGAAGGGAAAGCTACGAGCAGTACTTC	CASKLAVVGQGRESYEQYF
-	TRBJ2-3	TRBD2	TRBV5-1	TGCGCCAGCACGGCTAGCGGGAGAAGCACAGATACGCAGTATTTT	CASTASGRSTDTQYF
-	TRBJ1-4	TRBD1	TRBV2	TGTGCCAGCCAAAGACAGGGGAGGAATGAAAAACTGTTTTTT	CASQRQGRNEKLFF
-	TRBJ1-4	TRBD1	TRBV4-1	TGCGCCAGCAGCTCAGGGGGGTTCAAGGCCGAAAAACTGTTTTTT	CASSSGGFKAEKLFF
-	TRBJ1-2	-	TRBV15	TGTGCCACCAGCAGAGATAGGCAGGACAACGTTTACACCTTC	CATSRDRQDNVYTF
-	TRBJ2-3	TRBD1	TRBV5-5	TGTGCCAGCAGCTTGGGGACAGGGGGCGGCACAGATACGCAGTATTTT	CASSLGTGGGTDTQYF
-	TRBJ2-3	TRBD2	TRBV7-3	TGTGCCAGCAGCCCACCGGGACTAGAGGCAGATACGCAGTATTTT	CASSPPGLEADTQYF
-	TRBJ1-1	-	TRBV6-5	TGTGCCAGCAGTTACTCGAGGAGTCGTACTGAAGCTTTCTTT	CASSYSRSRTEAFF
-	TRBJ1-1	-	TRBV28	TGTGCCAGCAGCCGAGGGGGGGACACTGAAGCTTTCTTT	CASSRGGDTEAFF
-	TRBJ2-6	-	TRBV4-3	TGCGCCAGCAGCAAGGATACTGGGGCCAACGTCCTGACTTTC	CASSKDTGANVLTF
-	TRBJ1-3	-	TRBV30	TGTGCCTGGAGTGTGGGCGGATGGGGAAACACCATATATTTT	CAWSVGGWGNTIYF
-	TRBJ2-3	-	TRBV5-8	TGTGCCAGCAGCCAAGGATGGGGAGATACGCAGTATTTT	CASSQGWGDTQYF
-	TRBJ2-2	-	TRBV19	TGTGCCAGTGGGCGGCAGGTGAACACCGGGGAGCTGTTTTTT	CASGRQVNTGELFF
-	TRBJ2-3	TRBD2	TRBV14	TGTGCCAGCAGCCAAGGAATCCGGGAGGGACGCACAGATACGCAGTATTTT	CASSQGIREGRTDTQYF
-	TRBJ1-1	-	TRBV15	TGTGCCACCAGCAGAGGGAATGCGAACACTGAAGCTTTCTTT	CATSRGNANTEAFF
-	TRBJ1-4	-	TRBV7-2	TGTGCCAGCAGCCACGGCAGGAATCGTGAAAAACTGTTTTTT	CASSHGRNREKLFF
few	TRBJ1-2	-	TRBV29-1	TGCAGCGTTTTGGATGGCTACACCTTC	CSVLDGYTF
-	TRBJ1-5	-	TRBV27	TGTGCCAGCAGTCCATCTAGGGGGGGCGGCAATCAGCCCCAGCATTTT	CASSPSRGGGNQPQHF
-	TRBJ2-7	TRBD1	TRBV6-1	TGTGCCAGCGGACAGGGGTTGATCGGATACGAGCAGTACTTC	CASGQGLIGYEQYF
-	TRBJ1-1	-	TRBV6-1	TGTGCCAGCAGCAAGGGCGGGACTAACGCTTTCTTT	CASSKGGTNAFF
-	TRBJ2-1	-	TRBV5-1	TGCGCCAGCGGGCCCGGTTCCCGGGACCAGTACAATGAGCAGTTCTTC	CASGPGSRDQYNEQFF
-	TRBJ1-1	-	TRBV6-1	TGTGCCAGCAGTGTCCGGGACGGGGACACTGAAGCTTTCTTT	CASSVRDGDTEAFF
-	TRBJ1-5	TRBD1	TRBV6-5	TGTGCCAGCAGTCACAGGGGCGATCAGCCCCAGCATTTT	CASSHRGDQPQHF
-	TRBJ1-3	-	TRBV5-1	TGCGCCAGCAGCTTAGGGGTGCCTGGAAACACCATATATTTT	CASSLGVPGNTIYF
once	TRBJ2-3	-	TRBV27	TGTGCCAGCAGTTTTCAGGGTTCAGATACGCAGTATTTT	CASSFQGSDTQYF